The T cell receptor beta chain described here comes from a study of T-cell reconstitution after alpha-beta-depleted transplantation in children (dated by TCRdb to 2016 to 2018). For the study in its entirety: Using TCR repertoire profiling, the study quantitatively followed how T-cell immune reconstitution unfolded in children after TCRalphabeta/CD19-depleted allogeneic hematopoietic cell transplantation.

From its cysteine to its phenylalanine, the CDR3 spans 12 amino acids. CDR3 DNA is the only sequence kept; it has 36 bases, read in frame from the first base. Cut back by 5 bases and 4 bases, the V and J ends lie 11 bases apart. The germline V gene gives CDR1 as SQVTM and CDR2 as ANQGSEA. The library was produced with PCR. Sequencer: Illumina HiSeq 2500. TCR library preparation used molecular barcoding, with unique molecular identifiers applied to normalize quantification of the TCRbeta repertoire. The public reads were reanalyzed by TCRdb: fastp trimming at Q25, MiXCR alignment, in-frame beta chains only. Identical CDR3 proteins give one entry, which carries the most common genes and DNA. The sample includes some 240,000 distinct CDR3 sequences, with more than 10% observed a single time. The ten largest clonotypes hold around 2.8% of the sample. Many counts were recorded for this clonotype. Its binding antigen is unknown. No base quality information exists; no much larger clone differs at one position.

This TCR derives from a human donor who donated a stem cell graft to a child with acute lymphoblastic leukemia. The specimen comprised PBMCs from the stem cell graft donor, sampled from the stem cell graft. The sequence is built from TRBV29-1 and TRBJ1-2; matching of 6 bases hints at TRBD1 as the D gene. The nucleotide sequence is given as TGCAGCGTTCGGACAGTAAGCTATGGCTACACCTTC. This is translated as CSVRTVSYGYTF.